These 14 T cell receptor beta chains came from one sample sequenced in a study of blood T cell repertoires in COVID-19. Libraries were prepared by immunoSEQ multiplex PCR; TCRdb keeps only in-frame clonotypes and omits some of them. The table has approximately 190,000 clones, just over 85% seen once. What was sequenced was peripheral blood. Every receptor here comes from an elderly man with acute or convalescent COVID-19.

The rearrangement joins TRBV7-9 to TRBJ1-1; TRBD1 is a possible D gene (5 bases). The germline V gene encodes CDR1 SEHNR and CDR2 FQNEAQ (reference sequence). V lost 3 bases to trimming and J lost 10 bases, with 15 bases between them. The CDR3 has 13 amino acids. The CDR3 here is CASSFQDTGGAFF. CDR3 nucleotide sequence: TGTGCCAGCAGCTTCCAGGACACCGGGGGAGCTTTCTTT.

This chain links TRBV6-1 with TRBJ2-1, with 7 bases aligning to TRBD2. V gave up 3 bases and J gave up 2 bases; unmatched junction bases: 4. In germline, CDR1 is MNHNS, CDR2 SASEGT. The length of the CDR3 is 15 residues. DNA of the CDR3: TGTGCCAGCAGTGAGGCGGGAGTCCCCTACAATGAGCAGTTCTTC. Protein product: CASSEAGVPYNEQFF.

This clone has a single count. V gene TRBV7-2 combines with J gene TRBJ2-4; D gene unclear. This CDR3 comprises 13 residues. The V gene lost 4 bases and the J gene lost 6 bases, with 10 bases spanning the gap. Germline loops: CDR1 SGHTA, CDR2 FQGNSA. The CDR3 sequence: CASSSSRLNIQYF. DNA for the CDR3: TGTGCCAGCAGCTCGTCGAGGTTAAACATTCAGTACTTC. Based on the CDR3 plus reference TRBV7-2 and TRBJ2-4, the full variable domain is GAGVSQSPSNKVTEKGKDVELRCDPISGHTALYWYRQSLGQGLEFLIYFQGNSAPDKSGLPSDRFSAERTGGSVSTLTIQRTQQEDSAVYLCASSSSRLNIQYFGAGTRLSVL.

This clone was found once. J is TRBJ1-1 and V is TRBV28; D ambiguous. V gave up 6 bases and J gave up 1 base, with 15 bases separating them. In germline, CDR1 is MDHEN, CDR2 SYDVKM. The CDR3 loop spans 15 amino acids. CDR3 residues: CASSPGTAGNTEAFF. The CDR3 DNA sequence: TGTGCCAGCAGCCCAGGTACGGCAGGGAACACTGAAGCTTTCTTT.

This chain connects TRBV6-6 to TRBJ2-7, with D possibly matching TRBD2 (6 bases). V lost 5 bases and J 3 bases, leaving 26 bases between the germline ends. The CDR3 sequence is 18 residues long. Germline-derived CDR1 and CDR2 are MNHNY and SVGAGI (reference sequence). CDR3 sequence reads: CASSRLLVWGEEGYEQYF. CDR3 coding DNA: TGTGCCAGCAGTCGCCTCTTGGTTTGGGGGGAGGAGGGCTACGAGCAGTACTTC.

V usage is TRBV6-1 and J usage is TRBJ1-5, with D unresolved. Germline V lookup: CDR1 MNHNS, CDR2 SASEGT. V gave up 6 bases and J gave up 0 bases, with 6 bases separating them. The CDR3 is made up of 13 amino acids. CDR3 sequence reads: CASREYSNQPQHF. The CDR3 region has the DNA TGTGCCAGCAGGGAGTATAGCAATCAGCCCCAGCATTTT.

This chain joins TRBV6-5 and TRBJ1-2, with 9 nucleotides matching TRBD1. Germline lookup yields CDR1 MNHEY and CDR2 SVGAGI. V was clipped by 6 bases and J by 9 bases; unmatched bases: 8. The CDR3 loop spans 13 amino acids. CDR3 in DNA: TGTGCCAGCAGCCCGGGACAGGGATACAGCTACACCTTC. It codes for CASSPGQGYSYTF.

This chain links TRBV27 with TRBJ1-4, with a possible D match to TRBD1 (5 bases). V was clipped by 8 bases and J by 7 bases, with 14 bases between them. The CDR3 loop spans 13 amino acids. The V gene's germline CDR1 is MNHEY and CDR2 SMNVEV (reference sequence). CDR3 DNA: TGTGCCAGCCTCCCAGGGCTATGTGAAAAACTGTTTTTT. Encoded protein: CASLPGLCEKLFF. The full variable domain, in which reference TRBV27 and TRBJ1-4 provide the parts outside the CDR3, is EAQVTQNPRYLITVTGKKLTVTCSQNMNHEYMSWYRQDPGLGLRQIYYSMNVEVTDKGDVPEGYKVSRKEKRNFPLILESPSPNQTSLYFCASLPGLCEKLFFGSGTQLSVL.

The gene calls are TRBV27 and TRBJ2-1; D may be TRBD2 (5 bases). Trimming took 7 bases from V and 4 from J, leaving 8 bases between them. The germline V gene has CDR1 MNHEY and CDR2 SMNVEV (reference sequence). The CDR3 is 12 amino acids. The CDR3 nucleotides read TGTGCCAGCAAACAGCGGTACAATGAGCAGTTCTTC. Its protein is CASKQRYNEQFF.

This clone is a singleton in its sample. DNA of the CDR3: TGTGCCAATGCTCGGCGGGCGGGCTCTGGGGCCAACGTCCTGACTTTC. Its protein product is CANARRAGSGANVLTF. This chain joins TRBV10-3 and TRBJ2-6, with D tentatively TRBD2 (5 bases). Trimming pared 10 bases from V and 0 bases from J, leaving 16 bases between. This CDR3 spans 16 amino acids. CDR1 and CDR2 (germline): ENHRY, SYGVKD.

This clone was observed a handful of times. As DNA, the CDR3 is TGTGCCAGCAGCTTGGGGGCCAAGGATCGAACTGAAGCTTTCTTT. Its protein is CASSLGAKDRTEAFF. The V gene is TRBV5-6, the J gene TRBJ1-1; D is uncertain. The germline V and J ends were trimmed by 0 bases and 5 bases, with 14 bases remaining between them. Germline loops: CDR1 SGHDT, CDR2 YYEEEE. The CDR3 runs 15 residues.

The J gene is TRBJ2-2, the V gene TRBV24-1; 13 nucleotides match TRBD2. The CDR3 loop spans 15 amino acids. Germline CDR1 is KGHDR and CDR2 is SFDVKD. V lost 9 bases and J lost 5; bases outside the gene matches: 5. The chain's CDR3 is CATRTSGSGTGELFF. The CDR3 coding sequence is TGTGCCACCCGGACTAGCGGGAGTGGTACCGGGGAGCTGTTTTTT.

The J gene is TRBJ2-3, the V gene TRBV5-6, with D unclear. Trimming left V 0 bases short and J 3 bases short, with 5 bases between. Per germline, CDR1 SGHDT and CDR2 YYEEEE. CDR3 size: 13 residues. The CDR3 region has the DNA TGTGCCAGCAGCTTGGTCCTAACAGATACGCAGTATTTT. Protein product: CASSLVLTDTQYF.

The chain carries TRBV25-1 and TRBJ2-5, with a possible D match to TRBD2 (5 bases). V gave up 4 bases and J gave up 5 bases, with 17 bases separating them. The CDR3 has 15 amino acids. Germline V gene data show CDR1 as MGHDK and CDR2 as SYGVNS. This chain's CDR3 is CASSGISAVLETQYF. The CDR3 nucleotides read TGTGCCAGCAGTGGAATTAGCGCCGTGCTCGAGACCCAGTACTTC.